The 18 T cell receptor beta chains below all came from one sample that was sequenced in a study of graft-versus-host responses after intestinal transplantation. Repertoires were generated with immunoSEQ multiplex PCR, while TCRdb's copy carries only in-frame clones and drops some. The sample lists roughly 60,000 clones, around 90% occurring once. Sequencing used PBMCs, obtained 26 days after transplant. Receptors originate from a human patient who received an intestinal transplant, so some T cells may come from the graft donor.

J is TRBJ2-3 and V is TRBV14, with TRBD1 as a possible D gene (5 bases). CDR3 length equals 18 residues. V gave up 2 bases and J gave up 2 bases, with 20 bases separating them. Per the germline V gene, CDR1 is SGHDN and CDR2 is FVKESK. CDR3 in DNA: TGTGCCAGCAGCCAAATTGAGCAGGGTTTTAGGGTCACAGATACGCAGTATTTT. It is translated as CASSQIEQGFRVTDTQYF.

The CDR3 spells CASSGLAGIETQYF. The CDR3 bases are TGCGCCAGCAGCGGACTAGCGGGGATAGAGACCCAGTACTTC. V and J are TRBV5-1 and TRBJ2-5; 12 nucleotides align to TRBD2. CDR1 is SGHRS, CDR2 YFSETQ, per germline. V dropped 4 bases and J dropped 4; count of bases not matched to a gene: 2. This CDR3 spans 14 amino acids.

This clone was counted between two and nine times. The V call is TRBV9, the J call TRBJ1-2; tentatively, D is TRBD1 (5 bases). Germline-derived CDR1 and CDR2 are SGDLS and YYNGEE. The CDR3 runs to 15 residues. V lost 3 bases and J 7 bases, leaving 19 bases between the germline ends. CDR3 residues: CASSANRGRAAGYTF. For the CDR3, the DNA is TGTGCCAGCAGCGCCAATCGAGGCAGGGCGGCTGGCTACACCTTC.

The chain combines TRBV29-1 with TRBJ2-7, with TRBD2 matching over 10 bases. CDR1 SQVTM and CDR2 ANQGSEA come from the germline V gene. This CDR3 contains 13 residues. J gave up 6 bases and V 4 bases, and 6 bases lay outside the gene matches. CDR3 nucleotide sequence: TGCAGCGTTGCCCTAGCGGGAGTCGGCGAGCAGTACTTC. Encoded protein: CSVALAGVGEQYF.

This clone has only a few counts. This rearrangement joins TRBV11-2 to TRBJ2-3; maybe TRBD2 (5 bases). Per germline, CDR1 SGHAT and CDR2 FQNNGV. This CDR3 contains 14 residues. V lost 4 bases, J lost 4 bases, and 12 bases lay in between. The CDR3 DNA reads TGTGCCAGCAGCTCTCGGACTTGGGCAGATACGCAGTATTTT. As protein: CASSSRTWADTQYF.

The CDR3 region is CASSPGGRQTQYF. The CDR3 DNA reads TGTGCCAGCAGTCCGGGAGGGCGGCAGACCCAGTACTTC. This chain joins TRBV9 and TRBJ2-5; 8 nucleotides line up with TRBD2. This CDR3 has 13 residues. V dropped 5 bases and J dropped 6; count of bases not matched to a gene: 6. Germline values: CDR1 SGDLS, CDR2 YYNGEE. The full variable domain, rest sourced from reference TRBV9 and TRBJ2-5, is DSGVTQTPKHLITATGQRVTLRCSPRSGDLSVYWYQQSLDQGLQFLIQYYNGEERAKGNILERFSAQQFPDLHSELNLSSLELGDSALYFCASSPGGRQTQYFGPGTRLLVL.

This chain uses TRBV15 with TRBJ1-2; a weak D match, TRBD1 (5 bases). This CDR3 contains 15 residues. Trimming pared 1 base from V and 0 bases from J, leaving 9 bases between. Germline CDR1 reads LNHNV; CDR2 reads YYDKDF (reference sequence). The CDR3 spells CATSRGRGANYGYTF. CDR3 nucleotides: TGTGCCACCAGCAGAGGGAGGGGAGCTAACTATGGCTACACCTTC.

V usage is TRBV5-1 and J usage is TRBJ2-2, with 7 nucleotides matching TRBD2. The CDR3 is 14 residues long. The V gene's germline CDR1 is SGHRS and CDR2 YFSETQ. The V and J ends lost 2 bases and 6 bases, in that order; junction bases with no gene match: 4. CDR3 nucleotides: TGCGCCAGCAGCTTAGCGGGATACGCCGGGGAGCTGTTTTTT. Amino acid sequence: CASSLAGYAGELFF. Drawing the rest from reference TRBV5-1 and TRBJ2-2, the complete variable domain is KAGVTQTPRYLIKTRGQQVTLSCSPISGHRSVSWYQQTPGQGLQFLFEYFSETQRNKGNFPGRFSGRQFSNSRSEMNVSTLELGDSALYLCASSLAGYAGELFFGEGSRLTVL.

V gene TRBV6-5 combines with J gene TRBJ2-5, with D perhaps TRBD2 (6 bases). The CDR3 extends over 15 amino acids. V was cut by 2 bases and J by 4 bases, with 14 bases left in between. Germline V gene sequence: CDR1 MNHEY, CDR2 SVGAGI. The CDR3 region has the DNA TGTGCCAGCAGTTACGGGACTGGGGGACGAGAGACCCAGTACTTC. As protein: CASSYGTGGRETQYF.

The chain has TRBV27 and TRBJ2-1; a possible D gene is TRBD2 (6 bases). CDR1 MNHEY and CDR2 SMNVEV come from the germline V gene (reference sequence). Trimming cost V 5 bases and J 7 bases, with 18 bases left between them. The CDR3 spans 15 residues. The CDR3 nucleotides are TGTGCCAGCAGTAGGGCGCGGGGTATGGGGAATGAGCAGTTCTTC. It encodes CASSRARGMGNEQFF.

The J gene is TRBJ1-1, the V gene TRBV5-1; no reliable D call. CDR1 is SGHRS and CDR2 is YFSETQ in the germline V gene. The CDR3 has 14 residues. Trimming pared 0 bases from V and 5 bases from J, leaving 11 bases between. DNA for the CDR3: TGCGCCAGCAGCTTGGGCCCCGCCCTAACTGAAGCTTTCTTT. It yields the protein CASSLGPALTEAFF.

The V and J genes are TRBV29-1 and TRBJ1-2; a possible D gene is TRBD1 (6 bases). Trimming took off 1 base at V and 4 bases at J, with 19 bases between the two ends. The CDR3 consists of 16 residues. CDR1 is SQVTM, CDR2 ANQGSEA, per germline. CDR3: CSVEGSKIAGAYGYTF. The DNA for the CDR3 is TGCAGCGTTGAAGGTTCGAAGATTGCGGGGGCCTATGGCTACACCTTC.

The rearrangement uses TRBV9 and TRBJ2-3, with 7 positions matching TRBD1. Trimming cost V 2 bases and J 2 bases; bases outside gene matches: 17. Germline assignment: CDR1 SGDLS and CDR2 YYNGEE. The CDR3 loop spans 19 amino acids. This CDR3 reads CASSVVGDSEWIYTDTQYF. DNA for the CDR3: TGTGCCAGCAGCGTCGTGGGGGACAGCGAGTGGATTTACACAGATACGCAGTATTTT.

This sequence joins TRBV6-1 and TRBJ1-5; D might be TRBD1 (6 bases). Germline CDR1 is MNHNS and CDR2 is SASEGT. There are 14 residues in the CDR3. Trimming took 7 bases from V and 6 from J, leaving 16 bases between them. CDR3 sequence: CASNLREGGQPQHF. CDR3 sequence (DNA): TGTGCCAGCAACTTGAGGGAGGGGGGTCAGCCCCAGCATTTT.

This clone was picked up one time. V usage is TRBV2 and J usage is TRBJ2-7; tentative D call: TRBD1 (5 bases). The CDR3 covers 12 residues. Trimming stripped 6 bases from V and 3 bases from J, with 9 bases between. Germline V gives CDR1 SNHLY, CDR2 FYNNEI. The CDR3: CASSHRLYEQYV. The CDR3 nucleotides read TGTGCCAGCAGCCACAGGCTCTACGAGCAGTACGTC.

The chain carries TRBV6-6 and TRBJ2-1; 7 nucleotides agree with TRBD1. Germline trimming cut 6 bases from V and 2 bases from J; bases unmatched to any gene: 4. CDR3 length: 14 amino acids. From germline, CDR1 is MNHNY and CDR2 SVGAGI (reference sequence). The CDR3 region is CASSPGTAYNEQFF. The CDR3 DNA reads as TGTGCCAGCAGCCCCGGGACAGCCTACAATGAGCAGTTCTTC.

V is TRBV5-5 and J is TRBJ2-1, with D unclear. CDR1 SGHKS and CDR2 YYEKEE come from the germline V gene (reference sequence). The CDR3 loop spans 13 amino acids. Deletions cut 1 base from V and 4 bases from J, with 6 bases between. The CDR3, as DNA: TGTGCCAGCAGCTTGAGAGTATACAATGAGCAGTTCTTC. It translates to CASSLRVYNEQFF.

V and J are TRBV6-5 and TRBJ2-1; TRBD2 aligns across 8 bases. The CDR3 loop spans 15 amino acids. Germline V gene data show CDR1 as MNHEY and CDR2 as SVGAGI. V shed 6 bases, J shed 2 bases, and the junction held 6 bases outside the gene matches. CDR3 amino acids: CASSLDSGAYNEQFF. The CDR3 region has the DNA TGTGCCAGCAGCCTCGATAGCGGGGCCTACAATGAGCAGTTCTTC.